The 31 T cell receptor beta chains below were found in one sample sequenced in a study of T cells in Graves' hyperthyroidism and ophthalmopathy. TCR beta CDR3 region amplification was performed from RNA transcripts. HTBI primers were used for first-round RT-PCR of the TCR CDR3. MiXCR, run by TCRdb on the multiplex PCR reads, gives a single entry per CDR3 protein. The sample holds about half a million distinct CDR3 sequences, approximately 23% seen once. The sequenced sample was blood. These receptors came from a woman aged 70 to 79 with Graves' ophthalmopathy.

This clonotype was picked up many times. V usage is TRBV27 and J usage is TRBJ2-1; no definite D call. The germline V gene encodes CDR1 MNHEY and CDR2 SMNVEV (reference sequence). The CDR3 covers 16 residues. Trimming cost V 2 bases and J 4 bases, with 15 bases left between them. The CDR3 here is CASSLVGRPIYNEQFF. The CDR3 DNA follows: TGTGCCAGCAGTTTAGTCGGAAGACCCATTTACAATGAGCAGTTCTTC.

This clonotype has just a few counts. This chain links TRBV5-1 with TRBJ2-1, with 12 nucleotides matching TRBD2. CDR1 is SGHRS, CDR2 YFSETQ, per germline. CDR3 length: 16 residues. The ends lost 9 bases at V and 4 bases at J; junction bases unmatched: 11. DNA for the CDR3: TGCGCCACCAGGGGGGCCGGGACTAGCGGGTACAATGAGCAGTTCTTC. This sequence encodes CATRGAGTSGYNEQFF.

This clonotype has just a few counts. J is TRBJ2-3 and V is TRBV25-1, with D possibly TRBD1 on 5 matching bases. V lost 0 bases to trimming and J lost 1 base, with 11 bases between them. Germline values: CDR1 MGHDK, CDR2 SYGVNS. This CDR3 spans 16 amino acids. The CDR3 reads CASSEYLVGGTDTQYF. As DNA, the CDR3 is TGTGCCAGCAGTGAATATCTGGTAGGGGGCACAGATACGCAGTATTTT.

This clonotype showed up just a few times. V is TRBV10-3 and J is TRBJ2-3, with D perhaps TRBD2 (6 bases). The CDR3 is 17 residues long. Germline V gene sequence: CDR1 ENHRY, CDR2 SYGVKD. Trimming cost V 1 base and J 3 bases, with 17 bases left between them. CDR3 amino acids: CAISELRALGGTDTQYF. In DNA form, the CDR3 reads TGTGCCATCAGTGAGTTAAGGGCCTTGGGAGGTACAGATACGCAGTATTTT.

This clonotype was seen a few times. The chain uses TRBV9 and TRBJ2-2; the D is unclear. The CDR3 has 14 amino acids. The ends were cut back, 0 bases at V and 3 bases at J, with 6 bases in the middle. CDR1 is SGDLS, CDR2 YYNGEE, per germline. CDR3 amino acids: CASSVGHHTGELFF. The CDR3 coding sequence is TGTGCCAGCAGCGTAGGGCACCACACCGGGGAGCTGTTTTTT.

V is TRBV20-1 and J is TRBJ2-7; D is possibly TRBD2 (6 bases). Germline V gene data show CDR1 as DFQATT and CDR2 as SNEGSKA (reference sequence). The V end was cut by 2 bases, the J end by 1 base, with 18 bases between. The length of the CDR3 is 16 residues. DNA of the CDR3: TGCAGTGCTAGACTTAACAGCGTAGCGGATTCCTACGAGCAGTACTTC. This gives the protein CSARLNSVADSYEQYF.

This clonotype was counted many times. V gene TRBV28 combines with J gene TRBJ2-2; D may be TRBD1 or TRBD2 (5 bases each). The CDR3 runs 15 residues. V lost 6 bases and J 3 bases, leaving 14 bases between the germline ends. Germline assignment: CDR1 MDHEN and CDR2 SYDVKM. CDR3 sequence reads: CASRASLGDTGELFF. The CDR3 DNA reads TGTGCCAGCAGAGCGAGTTTGGGGGACACCGGGGAGCTGTTTTTT.

This chain joins TRBV7-3 and TRBJ1-1; possible D gene TRBD1, 6 bases. Germline V gene data show CDR1 as SGHTA and CDR2 as FQGTGA. The CDR3 totals 14 residues. The V end lost 8 bases, the J end lost 5 bases, and 18 bases lay between the germline ends. The CDR3 DNA is TGTGCCAGCTCCGAAGGGGGGGCTGGGACTGAAGCTTTCTTT. It encodes CASSEGGAGTEAFF.

This clonotype was detected many times. The gene calls are TRBV6-2 or TRBV6-3 and TRBJ2-7; 7 positions agree with TRBD1. V was pared by 4 bases and J by 2 bases, with 11 bases of the junction left unmatched. Per the germline V gene, CDR1 is MNHEY and CDR2 is SVGEGT. The CDR3 totals 16 residues. DNA of the CDR3: TGTGCCAGCAGTTTCCTTCCGGGACAGCTTACCTACGAGCAGTACTTC. The encoded protein is CASSFLPGQLTYEQYF.

The sample holds many counts of this clonotype. The rearrangement joins TRBV7-9 to TRBJ2-1, with a possible D match to TRBD2 (6 bases). Germline CDR1 is SEHNR and CDR2 is FQNEAQ (reference sequence). The CDR3 sequence is 12 residues long. V lost 1 base, J lost 12 bases, and 10 bases lay in between. DNA of the CDR3: TGTGCCAGCAGCTTAGTAGCGGAAGCGCAGTTCTTC. This gives the protein CASSLVAEAQFF.

V usage is TRBV3-1 and J usage is TRBJ2-7; no reliable D call. Germline loops: CDR1 LGHDT, CDR2 YNNKEL (reference sequence). V lost 0 bases and J 2 bases, leaving 8 bases between the germline ends. CDR3 length equals 14 residues. The CDR3 is CASSQERWTYEQYF. CDR3 sequence (DNA): TGTGCCAGCAGCCAAGAACGGTGGACCTACGAGCAGTACTTC.

The rearrangement links TRBV5-4 to TRBJ2-3; a possible D gene is TRBD2 (6 bases). Germline loops: CDR1 SGHNT, CDR2 YYREEE (reference sequence). V lost 3 bases and J 3 bases, leaving 11 bases between the germline ends. This CDR3 is built from 14 residues. The CDR3: CASSSGGPTDTQYF. DNA for the CDR3: TGTGCCAGCAGCTCCGGAGGGCCTACAGATACGCAGTATTTT.

The chain couples TRBV4-3 to TRBJ2-2; D remains ambiguous. Trimming took 0 bases from V and 4 from J, leaving 9 bases between them. CDR1 is LGHNA, CDR2 YSLEER, per germline. The CDR3 sequence is 15 residues long. CDR3 sequence (DNA): TGCGCCAGCAGCCAAGAACCCCAGTCCACCGGGGAGCTGTTTTTT. Translated, it gives CASSQEPQSTGELFF.

This chain uses TRBV7-2 with TRBJ2-5; the D gene is possibly TRBD2 (5 bases). Germline lookup yields CDR1 SGHTA and CDR2 FQGNSA. V gave up 2 bases and J gave up 3 bases, with 10 bases separating them. This CDR3 comprises 14 residues. In nucleotides, the CDR3 is TGTGCCAGCAGCTTAAGTAGCGTTAAAGAGACCCAGTACTTC. Translating it yields CASSLSSVKETQYF.

This clonotype occurred a few times. This chain connects TRBV6-1 to TRBJ1-6, with a tentative D call TRBD1 (5 bases). The CDR3 has 15 amino acids. V lost 6 bases to trimming and J lost 7 bases, with 16 bases between them. The V gene's germline CDR1 is MNHNS and CDR2 SASEGT. CDR3 nucleotide sequence: TGTGCCAGCAGACCTTGGGGGGTTGGGAATTCACCCCTCCACTTT. This codes for CASRPWGVGNSPLHF.

The chain is built from TRBV25-1 and TRBJ2-7; TRBD1 is a possible D gene (6 bases). Germline CDR1 reads MGHDK; CDR2 reads SYGVNS. CDR3 size: 13 residues. Trimming removed 1 base from V and 7 bases from J, with 11 bases in between. The CDR3 DNA is TGTGCCAGCAGTGAATTACAGGGAAGTGAGCAGTACTTC. Residues: CASSELQGSEQYF.

This clonotype was seen only a few times. CDR3 region: CAWEPGQGFYEQYF. DNA for the CDR3: TGTGCCTGGGAACCTGGACAGGGGTTCTACGAGCAGTACTTC. The genes are TRBV30 and TRBJ2-7, with 9 bases identical to TRBD1. From germline, CDR1 is GTSNPN and CDR2 SVGIG (reference sequence). The CDR3 is 14 amino acids. Germline trimming cut 5 bases from V and 3 bases from J; bases unmatched to any gene: 8.

The chain recombines TRBV30 with TRBJ2-1; D remains unclear. The V gene's germline CDR1 is GTSNPN and CDR2 SVGIG (reference sequence). The CDR3 contains 11 residues. Trimming pared 2 bases from V and 6 bases from J, leaving 5 bases between. The DNA of the CDR3 is TGTGCCTGGAGTAGCAGCAATGAGCAGTTCTTC. Amino acids: CAWSSSNEQFF.

With regard to this clonotype: Mismatch with germline at one junction end may stem from a read error. The rearrangement links TRBV12-3 or TRBV12-4 to TRBJ2-2; 9 bases fit TRBD1. The CDR3 spans 14 residues. The CDR3 is CASSWETGGGELSF. The CDR3 nucleotides are TGTGCCAGCAGTTGGGAAACAGGGGGCGGGGAGCTGTCTTTT.

V gene TRBV12-3 or TRBV12-4 combines with J gene TRBJ1-6; TRBD1 is a possible D gene (5 bases). V lost 2 bases and J 10 bases, leaving 12 bases between the germline ends. The CDR3 covers 14 residues. The CDR3 sequence: CASSLQGGRSPLHF. The CDR3 DNA follows: TGTGCCAGCAGTTTACAGGGAGGTCGGTCACCCCTCCACTTT.

As concerns this clonotype: This could be a read error, since a much larger clone is one nucleotide away. The chain employs TRBV30 and TRBJ2-2, with no clear D. The CDR3 runs 13 residues. Germline V gene lookup returns CDR1 GTSNPN and CDR2 SVGIG (reference sequence). V dropped 0 bases and J dropped 4 bases, with 6 bases sitting between them. This CDR3 is CAWSVLSTGELFF. The CDR3 DNA is TGTGCCTGGAGTGTACTAAGCACCGGGGAGCTGTTTTTT.

The chain recombines TRBV27 with TRBJ2-3, with D uncertain. CDR1 and CDR2 from the germline V gene are MNHEY and SMNVEV (reference sequence). The CDR3 runs 13 residues. V was cut by 9 bases and J by 2 bases, with 12 bases left in between. The CDR3 loop reads CASGPYLTDTQYF. DNA of the CDR3: TGTGCCAGTGGGCCCTACCTCACAGATACGCAGTATTTT.

This clonotype has more than one count but fewer than ten. The chain uses TRBV24-1 and TRBJ2-3; 8 bases map to TRBD2. Germline V CDR1 and CDR2: KGHDR, SFDVKD. CDR3 size: 15 residues. V dropped 0 bases and J dropped 7; count of bases not matched to a gene: 5. As DNA, the CDR3 is TGTGCCACCAGTGATTTGGGCAGCGGGGGAAATACGCAGTATTTT. Translating gives CATSDLGSGGNTQYF.

Details on this clonotype: A much more abundant neighbour one base away suggests this may be a read error. The rearrangement links TRBV12-3 or TRBV12-4 to TRBJ1-3; D remains unclear. The CDR3 covers 16 residues. The CDR3 nucleotides are TGTGCCAGCACCCCGGTATCGGGAACCGAAGGAAGCACCATATATTTT. Protein: CASTPVSGTEGSTIYF.

The CDR3 sequence is CSARDQRTYEQYF. The CDR3 DNA follows: TGCAGTGCCCGGGACCAAAGGACCTACGAGCAGTACTTC. The rearrangement links TRBV20-1 to TRBJ2-7; D possibly uses TRBD1 or TRBD2 (5 bases each). Germline values: CDR1 DFQATT, CDR2 SNEGSKA (reference sequence). Trimming left V 6 bases short and J 2 bases short, with 14 bases between. CDR3 length equals 13 residues.

This chain's CDR3 is CASKTNEAVYEQYF. CDR3 coding DNA: TGTGCCAGCAAAACCAACGAAGCGGTCTACGAGCAGTACTTC. This sequence joins TRBV27 and TRBJ2-7; D is perhaps TRBD2 (5 bases). The V gene's germline CDR1 is MNHEY and CDR2 SMNVEV (reference sequence). The CDR3 contains 14 residues. V lost 7 bases and J 3 bases, leaving 16 bases between the germline ends.

The gene calls are TRBV5-1 and TRBJ2-1; 11 positions agree with TRBD2. J gave up 7 bases and V 5 bases, and 5 bases lay outside the gene matches. CDR1 and CDR2 from the germline V gene are SGHRS and YFSETQ. This CDR3 is 14 amino acids long. CDR3 bases: TGCGCCAGCAGAGGGACTAGCGGACATAATGAGCAGTTCTTC. Translation gives CASRGTSGHNEQFF.

This clonotype has ten or more counts. The J gene is TRBJ2-5, the V gene TRBV20-1; D perhaps matches TRBD2 (5 bases). Germline V gives CDR1 DFQATT, CDR2 SNEGSKA (reference sequence). This CDR3 has 13 residues. The germline V and J ends were trimmed by 1 base and 1 base, with 7 bases remaining between them. CDR3 protein: CSARGSAQETQYF. The CDR3 nucleotides are TGCAGTGCTAGAGGTAGCGCCCAAGAGACCCAGTACTTC.

This chain connects TRBV20-1 to TRBJ2-7; 7 bases map to TRBD2. The CDR3 loop spans 16 amino acids. Germline assignment: CDR1 DFQATT and CDR2 SNEGSKA (reference sequence). V dropped 6 bases and J dropped 3; count of bases not matched to a gene: 17. CDR3 coding DNA: TGCAGTGCCAACCCACGGGGAGGGGCGCAGGGCTACGAGCAGTACTTC. This encodes CSANPRGGAQGYEQYF.

This clonotype was counted between two and nine times. This rearrangement joins TRBV24-1 to TRBJ1-5; no reliable D call. CDR1 and CDR2 (germline): KGHDR, SFDVKD. Between the trimmed V and J ends, which lost 7 bases and 3 bases, there was a span of 9 bases. The CDR3 covers 13 residues. CDR3 amino acids: CATSSRDNQPQHF. The CDR3 DNA follows: TGTGCCACCAGCTCTAGGGACAATCAGCCCCAGCATTTT.

This clonotype was observed a few times. The chain carries TRBV6-2 or TRBV6-3 and TRBJ1-1; 9 positions agree with TRBD1. The CDR3 loop spans 17 amino acids. V shed 0 bases and J 5 bases; nucleotides not matched to a gene: 10. From germline, CDR1 is MNHEY and CDR2 SVGEGT. The CDR3 loop is CASSYSRDRAWGTEAFF. The CDR3 nucleotides are TGTGCCAGCAGTTACTCGAGGGACAGGGCTTGGGGGACTGAAGCTTTCTTT.